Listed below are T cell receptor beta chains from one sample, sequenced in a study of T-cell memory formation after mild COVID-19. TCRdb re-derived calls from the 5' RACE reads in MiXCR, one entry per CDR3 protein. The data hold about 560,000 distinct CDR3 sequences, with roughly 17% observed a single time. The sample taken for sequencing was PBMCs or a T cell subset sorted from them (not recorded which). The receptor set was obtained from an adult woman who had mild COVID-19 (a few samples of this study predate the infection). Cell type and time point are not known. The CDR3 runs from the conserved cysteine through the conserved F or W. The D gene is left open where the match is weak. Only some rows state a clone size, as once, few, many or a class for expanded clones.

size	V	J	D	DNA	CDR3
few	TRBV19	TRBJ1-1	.	TGTGCCACCCAGGGGAGGGGCCATGTTCCTGAAGCTTTCTTT	CATQGRGHVPEAFF
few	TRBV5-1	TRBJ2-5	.	TGCGCCAGCAGCTTGGCGATGGGGGACCAAGAGACCCAGTACTTC	CASSLAMGDQETQYF
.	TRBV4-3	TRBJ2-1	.	TGCGCCAGCAGCCAAGAAGGGGGACTCCTCAATGAGCAGTTCTTC	CASSQEGGLLNEQFF
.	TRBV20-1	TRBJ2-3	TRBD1	TGCAGTGCTTCAGACAGGGACGCTAGCACAGATACGCAGTATTTT	CSASDRDASTDTQYF
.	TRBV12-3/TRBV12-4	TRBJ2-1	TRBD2	TGTGCCAGCAGTTTTCTAGCGGGAGTTTTCTCCTACAATGAGCAGTTCTTC	CASSFLAGVFSYNEQFF
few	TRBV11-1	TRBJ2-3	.	TGTGCCAGCAGCCCAGGGGCGGAGGGACTCCTTGATACGCAGTATTTT	CASSPGAEGLLDTQYF
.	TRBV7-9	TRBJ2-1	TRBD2	TGTGCCAGCAGCCCCTATTGGCTAGCGGGAGTGCATGAGCAGTTCTTC	CASSPYWLAGVHEQFF
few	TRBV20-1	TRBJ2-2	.	TGCAGTGCCCTCGACAGCGGTGGGGCCGGGGAGCTGTTTTTT	CSALDSGGAGELFF
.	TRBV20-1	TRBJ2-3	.	TGCAGTGCTAGAGATCGCGAGTCACCCACAGATACGCAGTATTTT	CSARDRESPTDTQYF
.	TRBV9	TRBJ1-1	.	TGTGCCAGCAGCCCCCCGACAGGCCTGAACACTGAAGCTTTCTTT	CASSPPTGLNTEAFF
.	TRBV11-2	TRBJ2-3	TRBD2	TGTGCCAGCACCTTACGTGGCGGGAGGGCCCCAGATACGCAGTATTTT	CASTLRGGRAPDTQYF
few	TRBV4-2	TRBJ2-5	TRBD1	TGTGCCAGCAGCCCCCGGGACAGGGGCGCCTCTCAGTACTTC	CASSPRDRGASQYF
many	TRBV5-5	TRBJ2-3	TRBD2	TGTGCCAGCAGACCTATAGCGGGGACAGATACGCAGTATTTT	CASRPIAGTDTQYF
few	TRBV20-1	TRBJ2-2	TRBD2	TGCAGTGCCAGACTAGCGTCCGGGGAGCTGTTTTTT	CSARLASGELFF
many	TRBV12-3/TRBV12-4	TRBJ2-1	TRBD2	TGTGCCAGCAAAGCGGGGGGGTGGTTTCATGGTGAGCAGTTCTTC	CASKAGGWFHGEQFF
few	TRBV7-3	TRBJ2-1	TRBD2	TGTGCCAGCAGCCCTTCAGGGGCGGGAGGACCATACAATGAGCAGTTCTTC	CASSPSGAGGPYNEQFF
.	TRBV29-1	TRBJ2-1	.	TGCAGCGCATCGTGGAGCTCCTACAATGAGCAGTTCTTC	CSASWSSYNEQFF
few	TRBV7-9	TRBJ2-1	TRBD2	TGTGCCAGCAGCTTAGCGTCCACTAGCGGGAGTTCCTACAATGAGCAGTTCTTC	CASSLASTSGSSYNEQFF
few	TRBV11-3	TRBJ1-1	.	TGTGCCAGCAGCTTAGATAATCGGGACGAAGCTTTCTTT	CASSLDNRDEAFF
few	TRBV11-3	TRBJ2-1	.	TGTGCCAGCAGCGGACCGGGAGATGAGCAGTTCTTC	CASSGPGDEQFF
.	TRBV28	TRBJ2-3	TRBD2	TGTGCCAGCAGTTTACTAGCGGGCCCCCCGTCAGATACGCAGTATTTT	CASSLLAGPPSDTQYF
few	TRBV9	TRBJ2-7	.	TGTGCCAGCAGCGTAGATATGAACGAGCAGTACTTC	CASSVDMNEQYF
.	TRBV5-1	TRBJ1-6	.	TGCGCCAGCAGCTTGGGTGCTTTGCGTAATTCACCCCTCCACTTT	CASSLGALRNSPLHF
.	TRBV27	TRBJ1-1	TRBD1	TGTGCCAGCAGGTCGGGACAGGGGGCAAGCACTGAAGCTTTCTTT	CASRSGQGASTEAFF
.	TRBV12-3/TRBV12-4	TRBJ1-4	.	TGTGCCAGCACTCTATCGGTGTGGGATGAAAAACTGTTTTTT	CASTLSVWDEKLFF
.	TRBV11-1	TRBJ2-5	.	TGTGCCAGCAGCTTAGTAGACTCCTGGGTGGAGACCCAGTACTTC	CASSLVDSWVETQYF
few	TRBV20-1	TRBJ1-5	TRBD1	TGCAGTGTACCTGACAGGGTATCTAGCAATCAGCCCCAGCATTTT	CSVPDRVSSNQPQHF
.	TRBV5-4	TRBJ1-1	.	TGTGCCAGCAGCTTGGATCGACAGTCTGAAGCTTTCTTT	CASSLDRQSEAFF
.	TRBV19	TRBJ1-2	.	TGTGCCAGTAGTAACAGCTATGGCTACACCTTC	CASSNSYGYTF
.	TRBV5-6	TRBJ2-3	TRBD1	TGTGCCAGCAGCTTGTTCCGGGACAGACTCACAGATACGCAGTATTTT	CASSLFRDRLTDTQYF
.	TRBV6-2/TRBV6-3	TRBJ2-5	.	TGTGCCAGCAGTTACGGTGACGATACAGGCCCAAAGTACTTC	CASSYGDDTGPKYF
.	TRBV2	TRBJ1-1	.	TGTGCCAGCAGTGAAATTGGGCGGAACACTGAAGCTTTCTTT	CASSEIGRNTEAFF
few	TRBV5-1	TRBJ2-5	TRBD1	TGCGCCAGCAGCTTGGTGACAGGGGTCGTCCAAGAGACCCAGTACTTC	CASSLVTGVVQETQYF
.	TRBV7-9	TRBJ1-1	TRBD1	TGTGCCAGCAACGCAACTGACAGGGTGAGGGGCACTGAAGCTTTCTTT	CASNATDRVRGTEAFF